The T cell receptor beta chain described here comes from a study of OX40 agonist ivuxolimab in advanced cancers. Study-level information: Allowance was made for prior anti-PD-1, anti-PD-L1 or anti-CTLA-4 therapy, and around 44% had some. A partial response was reached by three patients: one with hepatocellular carcinoma and two with cutaneous melanoma. Study results and limitations: Expanded clones were, on average, more numerous in CD8+ T cells than in CD4+.

About this clone itself: Its antigen is not known.

Method: immunoSEQ multiplex PCR; TCRdb's copy keeps in-frame clones and lacks some. The table has about 42,000 clones, 86% seen once. Germline-derived CDR1 and CDR2 are LNHNV and YYDKDF (reference sequence). The length of the CDR3 is 15 residues. V was trimmed by 0 bases and J by 0 bases, leaving 8 bases between them. This chain joins TRBV15 and TRBJ1-1, with D possibly matching TRBD1 (5 bases). Source: CD4+ or CD8+ T cells sorted from blood, taken in a trial of the OX40 agonist ivuxolimab. The sequence came from an adult with an advanced solid tumor such as melanoma, head and neck, liver or kidney cancer. The CDR3, as DNA: TGTGCCACCAGCAGAGACTGGGACCTGAACACTGAAGCTTTCTTT. Its translation: CATSRDWDLNTEAFF.